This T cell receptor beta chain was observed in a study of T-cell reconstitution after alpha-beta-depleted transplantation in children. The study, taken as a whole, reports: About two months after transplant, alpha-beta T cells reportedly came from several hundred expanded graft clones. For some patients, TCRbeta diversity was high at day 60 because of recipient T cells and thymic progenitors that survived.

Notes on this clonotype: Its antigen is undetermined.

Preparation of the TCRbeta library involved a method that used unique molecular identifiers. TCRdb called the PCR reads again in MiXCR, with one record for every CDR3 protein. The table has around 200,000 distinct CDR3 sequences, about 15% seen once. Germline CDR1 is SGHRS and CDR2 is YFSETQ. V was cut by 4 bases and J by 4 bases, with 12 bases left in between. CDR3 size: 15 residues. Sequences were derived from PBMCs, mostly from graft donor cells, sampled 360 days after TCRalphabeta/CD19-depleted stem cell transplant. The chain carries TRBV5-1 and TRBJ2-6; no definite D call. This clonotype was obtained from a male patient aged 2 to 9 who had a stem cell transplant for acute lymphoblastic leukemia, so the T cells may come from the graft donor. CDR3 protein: CASSIQGSGANVLTF. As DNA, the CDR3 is TGCGCCAGCAGCATCCAAGGTTCCGGGGCCAACGTCCTGACTTTC.